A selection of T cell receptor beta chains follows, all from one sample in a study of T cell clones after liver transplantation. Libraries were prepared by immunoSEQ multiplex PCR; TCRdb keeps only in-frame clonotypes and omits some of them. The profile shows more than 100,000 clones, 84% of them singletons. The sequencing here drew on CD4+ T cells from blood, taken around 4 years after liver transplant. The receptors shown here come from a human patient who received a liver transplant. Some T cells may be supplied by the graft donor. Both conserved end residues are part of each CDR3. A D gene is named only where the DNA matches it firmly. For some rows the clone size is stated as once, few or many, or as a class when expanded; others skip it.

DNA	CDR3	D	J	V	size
TGTGCCAGCAGCCGAACAGGGGGCTCCTACAATGAGCAGTTCTTC	CASSRTGGSYNEQFF	TRBD1	TRBJ2-1	TRBV9	-
TGTGCCAGCAGTTACGTTCAGTACGAGCAGTACTTC	CASSYVQYEQYF	-	TRBJ2-7	TRBV6-5	-
TGTGCCAGCAGTCCGGGGGGGACAGGGGAGCATGGCTACACCTTC	CASSPGGTGEHGYTF	TRBD1	TRBJ1-2	TRBV27	few
TGCGCCAGCAGCCATGAGCGTCTAGCGGGAGCCCACGAGCAGTACTTC	CASSHERLAGAHEQYF	TRBD2	TRBJ2-7	TRBV5-1	-
TGTGCCAGCAGCTTAGGATCAGGGTTCCGAGCTGAAGCTTTCTTT	CASSLGSGFRAEAFF	-	TRBJ1-1	TRBV11-2	-
TGTGCCAGCAGACAGGAGGCAATTAATCAGCCCCAGCATTTT	CASRQEAINQPQHF	-	TRBJ1-5	TRBV28	-
TGTGCCAGCAGCCGGTACCCCACTGGCGGGAGCGGCGATGAGCAGTTCTTC	CASSRYPTGGSGDEQFF	TRBD2	TRBJ2-1	TRBV14	few
TGTGCCAGTAGTATCGGACAGGGGCTATACGAGCAGTACTTC	CASSIGQGLYEQYF	TRBD1	TRBJ2-7	TRBV19	-
TGTGCCATCAGTGAGTCTAACAGGGCCTACGAGCAGTACTTC	CAISESNRAYEQYF	-	TRBJ2-7	TRBV10-3	-
TGTGCCAGCAGTTACGAGAGACAGGGTCGTGAGCAGTTCTTC	CASSYERQGREQFF	TRBD1	TRBJ2-1	TRBV6-5	-
TGTGCCAGCAGGCGGGGTAGCGGGGGCTCCAGCTCCTACAATGAGCAGTTCTTC	CASRRGSGGSSSYNEQFF	TRBD2	TRBJ2-1	TRBV27	-
TGTGCCAGCAGACCGGGACTCCTTCAGAGGGAGCAGTTCTTC	CASRPGLLQREQFF	-	TRBJ2-1	TRBV11-2	-
TGCGCCAGCAGTATTCTAGCGGGGGGCACAGATACGCAGTATTTT	CASSILAGGTDTQYF	TRBD2	TRBJ2-3	TRBV5-1	-